This T cell receptor beta chain was sequenced during a study of identical twins. Every sampled donor was Caucasian and healthy. V lost 5 bases and J lost 11, with 19 bases in between. This CDR3 comprises 13 residues. TCRdb reprocessed the 5' RACE reads with MiXCR, giving one entry per CDR3 protein. Found here are approximately 500,000 distinct CDR3 sequences, approximately 16% of them singletons; the top ten hold roughly 0.44%. The same data also contributed to another study, on yellow fever vaccine responses in identical twins.

The source of this sequence is a woman younger than 35 in good health. V is TRBV12-3 or TRBV12-4 and J is TRBJ2-7; weak D call: TRBD1 (6 bases). The specimen sequenced was CD4+ T cells sorted from blood. The CDR3 loop reads CASSVHPGTPEYF. The CDR3 coding sequence is TGTGCCAGCAGTGTACACCCCGGGACACCTGAGTACTTC.